This TCR beta chain was sequenced for a study of blood T cell repertoires in COVID-19. The wider study: Both acute and convalescent COVID-19 samples were obtained from the United States, Italy and Spain. PBMCs, B-cell-depleted T cells, or T cells were the source of the cDNA or gDNA that made up the material.

Patients from Seattle were sampled longitudinally, starting during active infection. As handled by the study authors: Amplification of reference gene primers provided the estimated nucleated cell counts. Generated by immunoSEQ multiplex PCR, the TCRdb table keeps only in-frame clones and is missing some. The DNA was the basis for D and trimming; V, J and clone size are from that table. Found here are 200,000 or so clones, over 80% of them singletons; the top ten hold 2% to 3%. Trimming took 3 bases from V and 0 from J; bases not matched to a gene: 5. Germline lookup yields CDR1 SGDLS and CDR2 YYNGEE. The CDR3 length is 17 residues.

The sample was peripheral blood. This sequence was found in a man aged 25 to 40 with COVID-19, enrolled during active disease. The genes are TRBV9 and TRBJ2-3, with TRBD2 identical over 12 bases. CDR3 nucleotide sequence: TGTGCCAGCAGCGGGACTAGCGGGACAATCAGCACAGATACGCAGTATTTT. Its translation: CASSGTSGTISTDTQYF. Complete variable domain (other parts from reference TRBV9 and TRBJ2-3): DSGVTQTPKHLITATGQRVTLRCSPRSGDLSVYWYQQSLDQGLQFLIQYYNGEERAKGNILERFSAQQFPDLHSELNLSSLELGDSALYFCASSGTSGTISTDTQYFGPGTRLTVL.